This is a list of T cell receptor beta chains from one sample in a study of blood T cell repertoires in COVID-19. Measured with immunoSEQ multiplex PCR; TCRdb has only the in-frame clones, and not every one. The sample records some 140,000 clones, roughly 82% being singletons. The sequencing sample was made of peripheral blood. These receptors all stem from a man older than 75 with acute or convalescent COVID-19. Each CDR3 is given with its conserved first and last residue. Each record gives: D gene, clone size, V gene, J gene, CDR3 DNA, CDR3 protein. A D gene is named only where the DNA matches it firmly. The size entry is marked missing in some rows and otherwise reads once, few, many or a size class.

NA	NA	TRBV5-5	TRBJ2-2	TGTGCCAGCAGCTTGCGGCAGGGTTACGCCGGGGAGCTGTTTTTT	CASSLRQGYAGELFF
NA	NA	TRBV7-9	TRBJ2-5	TGTGCCAGCAGCTTACTCGACAGACAAGAGACCCAGTACTTC	CASSLLDRQETQYF
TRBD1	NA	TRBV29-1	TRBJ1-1	TGCAGCGCAGTCGGGACAGCTGAAGCTTTCTTT	CSAVGTAEAFF
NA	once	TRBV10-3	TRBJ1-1	TGTGCCATCAGCAACAATGGCCCTGAAGCTTTCTTT	CAISNNGPEAFF
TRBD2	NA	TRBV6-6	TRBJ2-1	TGTGCCAGCAGTTACTACCTAGCGGGGGACAATGAGCAGTTCTTC	CASSYYLAGDNEQFF
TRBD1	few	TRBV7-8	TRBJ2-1	TGTGCCAGCAGCACGGACAGGTACAATGAGCAGTTCTTC	CASSTDRYNEQFF
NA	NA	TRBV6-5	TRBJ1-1	TGTGCCAGCGGGAGGGACACTGAAGCTTTCTTT	CASGRDTEAFF
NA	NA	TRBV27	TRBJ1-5	TGTGCCAGCAAGTTTAGGGGCCAGGGCAATCAGCCCCAGCATTTT	CASKFRGQGNQPQHF
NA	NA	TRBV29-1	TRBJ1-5	TGCAGCGTGCAACAGGGTTCAGGCAATCAGCCCCAGCATTTT	CSVQQGSGNQPQHF
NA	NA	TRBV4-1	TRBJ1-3	TGCGCCAGCAGCCAAGATACAGGGAGGGACACCATATATTTT	CASSQDTGRDTIYF
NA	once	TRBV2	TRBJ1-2	TGTGCCATTCATGGGGGCAACCCTCTGTATGGCTACACCTTC	CAIHGGNPLYGYTF
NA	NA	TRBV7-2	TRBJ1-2	TGTGCCAGCAGCTTAGTCCCAGGTTTACCTCTCTATGGCTACACCTTC	CASSLVPGLPLYGYTF
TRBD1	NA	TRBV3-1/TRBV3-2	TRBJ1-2	TGTGCCAGCAGCCCCCGCGGGACAGCCTATGGCTACACCTTC	CASSPRGTAYGYTF
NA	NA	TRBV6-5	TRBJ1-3	TGTGCCCATAAAGGGGATGGAAACACCATATATTTT	CAHKGDGNTIYF
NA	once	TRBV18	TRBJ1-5	TGTGCCAGCTCACCCCAGCGAGTCAATCAGCCCCAGCATTTT	CASSPQRVNQPQHF
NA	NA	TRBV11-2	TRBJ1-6	TGTGCCAGCAGCTTGAGCCCCTCACCCCTCCACTTT	CASSLSPSPLHF
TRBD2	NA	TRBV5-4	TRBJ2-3	TGTGCCAGCAGACCGGGGGGTAGCACAGATACGCAGTATTTT	CASRPGGSTDTQYF
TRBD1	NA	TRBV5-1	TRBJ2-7	TGCGCCAGCAGCTTTGACAGGGTGGGCGAGCAGTACTTC	CASSFDRVGEQYF
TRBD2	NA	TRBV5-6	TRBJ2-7	TGTGCCAGCAGCTTGGAAGGCGGGGGGATCTCCTACGAGCAGTACTTC	CASSLEGGGISYEQYF
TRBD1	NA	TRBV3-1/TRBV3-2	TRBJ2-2	TGTGCCAGCAGCCATCCAACAGGGGTGAACACCGGGGAGCTGTTTTTT	CASSHPTGVNTGELFF
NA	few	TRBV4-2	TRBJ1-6	TGTGCCAGCAGCCAGGACCCATTCCTCCGGGACACCTATAATTCACCCCTCCACTTT	CASSQDPFLRDTYNSPLHF
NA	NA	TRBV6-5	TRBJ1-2	TGTGCCAGCACCCGAGTATGGGGGGTTGGCTATGGCTACACCTTC	CASTRVWGVGYGYTF
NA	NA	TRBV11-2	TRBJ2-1	TGTGCCAGCAGCTTAGACAGGGGCCCCAATGAGCAGTTCTTC	CASSLDRGPNEQFF
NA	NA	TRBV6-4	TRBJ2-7	TGTGCCAGCAGCCAACTCTCCTACGAGCAGTACTTC	CASSQLSYEQYF
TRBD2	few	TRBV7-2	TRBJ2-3	TGTGCCAGCAGCTTAGCCCGGACTAGCGGGGCCCTCACAGATACGCAGTATTTT	CASSLARTSGALTDTQYF
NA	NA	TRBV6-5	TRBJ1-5	TGTGCCAGCAGTTCCAGGGCCGAAGTTCAGCCCCAGCATTTT	CASSSRAEVQPQHF
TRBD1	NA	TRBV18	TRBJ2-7	TGTGCCAGCTCAAATAGACAGGGCCCTTCCAGCGAGCAGTACTTC	CASSNRQGPSSEQYF
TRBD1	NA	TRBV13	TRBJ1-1	TGTGCCAGCAGCTTAGGCCAGGACAGGGGGGTGGACACTGAAGCTTTCTTT	CASSLGQDRGVDTEAFF
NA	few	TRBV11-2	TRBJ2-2	TGTGCCAGCAGCTTAGTACGGCAGGGGAACACCGGGGAGCTGTTTTTT	CASSLVRQGNTGELFF
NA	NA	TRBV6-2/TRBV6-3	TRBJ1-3	TGTGCCAGCAGCCCCGACGGGAGGGGAAACACCATATATTTT	CASSPDGRGNTIYF
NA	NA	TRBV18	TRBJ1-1	TGTGCCAGCTCCCCGGGACAAGTAAACACTGAAGCTTTCTTT	CASSPGQVNTEAFF
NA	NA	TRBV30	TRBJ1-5	TGTGCCTGGCAACCGCCCCTGGCCCCCAGGCCCCAGCATTTT	CAWQPPLAPRPQHF
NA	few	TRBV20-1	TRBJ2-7	TGCAGTGCCCCAAGGGGGAGCGAGCAGTACTTC	CSAPRGSEQYF
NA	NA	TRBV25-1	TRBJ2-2	TGTGCCAGCAGTGCCAGGGATGGCGGCGGGGAGCTGTTTTTT	CASSARDGGGELFF
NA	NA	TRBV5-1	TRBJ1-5	TGCGCCAGCAGCCTGGGCACTGATCAGCCCCAGCATTTT	CASSLGTDQPQHF
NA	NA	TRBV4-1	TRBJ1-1	TGCGCCAGCAGCCAAACAGGGATGTCTTTCTTT	CASSQTGMSFF
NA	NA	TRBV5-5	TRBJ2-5	TGTGCCAGCAGCTTGACGTTGCGAGAGACCCAGTACTTC	CASSLTLRETQYF
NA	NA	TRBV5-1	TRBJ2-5	TGCGCCAGCAGCAGAGGATGGGAGACCCAGTACTTC	CASSRGWETQYF
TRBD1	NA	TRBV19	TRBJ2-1	TGTGCCAGTAGTCCCATTCAGACAGGACAGGAGGACGAGCAGTTCTTC	CASSPIQTGQEDEQFF
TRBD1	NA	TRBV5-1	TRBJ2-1	TGCGCCAGCAGGGGAGGGGCGGGACAGGGGTTTGATGAGCAGTTCTTC	CASRGGAGQGFDEQFF
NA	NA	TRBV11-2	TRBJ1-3	TGTGCCAGCAGCTTTCGGCAGGGCAGCGGAAACACCATATATTTT	CASSFRQGSGNTIYF
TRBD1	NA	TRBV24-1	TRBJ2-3	TGTGCCACCAGTGAGCAAACAGGGGGGAGCACAGATACGCAGTATTTT	CATSEQTGGSTDTQYF
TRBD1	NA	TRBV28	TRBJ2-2	TGTGCCAGCAGTTTAAGGACACCAGGGGGCGCCGGGGAGCTGTTTTTT	CASSLRTPGGAGELFF
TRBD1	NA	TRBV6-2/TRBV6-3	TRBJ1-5	TGTGCCAGCAGCAGGAGTCGGACAGGGGGCGCAGGACAGCCCCAGCATTTT	CASSRSRTGGAGQPQHF
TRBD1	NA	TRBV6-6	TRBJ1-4	TGTGCCAGCAGCAGGGACAGGGGTAATGAAAAACTGTTTTTT	CASSRDRGNEKLFF